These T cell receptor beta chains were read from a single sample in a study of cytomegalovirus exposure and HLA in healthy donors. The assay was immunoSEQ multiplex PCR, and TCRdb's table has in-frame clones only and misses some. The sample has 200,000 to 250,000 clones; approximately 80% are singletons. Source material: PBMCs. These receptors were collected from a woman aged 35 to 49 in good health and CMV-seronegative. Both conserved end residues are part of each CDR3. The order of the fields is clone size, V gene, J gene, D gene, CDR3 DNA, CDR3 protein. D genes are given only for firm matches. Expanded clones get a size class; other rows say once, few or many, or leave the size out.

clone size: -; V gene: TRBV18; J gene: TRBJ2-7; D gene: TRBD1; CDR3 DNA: TGTGCCAGCTCACGTAAACAGGGGGCGAATTACTACGAGCAGTACTTC; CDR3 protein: CASSRKQGANYYEQYF
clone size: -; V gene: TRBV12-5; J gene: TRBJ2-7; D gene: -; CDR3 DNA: TGTGCTAGTGGTCCCTCGAGTCCTCCCTACGAGCAGTACTTC; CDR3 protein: CASGPSSPPYEQYF
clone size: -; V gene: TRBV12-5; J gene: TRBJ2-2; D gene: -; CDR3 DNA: TGTGCTAGTGGCCGGGGAGACGGGGAGCTGTTTTTT; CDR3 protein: CASGRGDGELFF
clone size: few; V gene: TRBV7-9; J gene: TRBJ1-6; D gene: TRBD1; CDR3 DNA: TGTGCCAGCCGGGGACAGGGTCCTTCACCCCTCCACTTT; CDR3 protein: CASRGQGPSPLHF
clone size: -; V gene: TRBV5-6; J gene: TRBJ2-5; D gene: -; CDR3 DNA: TGTGCCAGCAGCCCCAACGCGTTGCGGACCCAGTACTTC; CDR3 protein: CASSPNALRTQYF
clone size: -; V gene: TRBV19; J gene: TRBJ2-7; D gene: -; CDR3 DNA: TGTGCCAGTAGTATCGTCCAGGGTCTGGGCGAGCAGTACTTC; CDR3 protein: CASSIVQGLGEQYF
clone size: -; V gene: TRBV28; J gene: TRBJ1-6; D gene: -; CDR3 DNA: TGTGCCAGCAGTTCCCTTCGGGGTTCACCCCTCCACTTT; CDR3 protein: CASSSLRGSPLHF
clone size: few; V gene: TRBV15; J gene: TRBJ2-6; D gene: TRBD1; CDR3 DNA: TGTGCCACCAGCAGAGCCAGACAGGGGGCGCAGTCTGGGGCCAACGTCCTGACTTTC; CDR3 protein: CATSRARQGAQSGANVLTF
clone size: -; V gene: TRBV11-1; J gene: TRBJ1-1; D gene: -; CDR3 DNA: TGTGCCAGCAGCTTTGTCGGGACTGAAGCTTTCTTT; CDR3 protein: CASSFVGTEAFF
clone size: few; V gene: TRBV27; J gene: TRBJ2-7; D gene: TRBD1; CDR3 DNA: TGTGCCAGCAGTCCGTGGACAGGGGAATCCGAGCAGTACTTC; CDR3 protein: CASSPWTGESEQYF
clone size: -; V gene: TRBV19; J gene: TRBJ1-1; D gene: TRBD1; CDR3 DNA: TGTGCCAGTAGTCTCCATCTGACAGGGATTAGTACAAGCCTAATGAACACTGAAGCTTTCTTT; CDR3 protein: CASSLHLTGISTSLMNTEAFF
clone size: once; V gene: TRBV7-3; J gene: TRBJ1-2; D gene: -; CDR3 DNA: TGTGCCAGCAGCTTCCGAGCTAACTATGGCTACACCTTC; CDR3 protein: CASSFRANYGYTF
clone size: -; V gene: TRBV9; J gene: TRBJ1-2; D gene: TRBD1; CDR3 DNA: TGTGCCAGCAGCGGGAGGGGGCTTAACTATGGCTACACCTTC; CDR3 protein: CASSGRGLNYGYTF
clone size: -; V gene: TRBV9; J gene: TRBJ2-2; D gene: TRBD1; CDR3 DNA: TGTGCCAGCAGCCCGAGAGACAGGGGGCGTTTTTCCGGGGAGCTGTTTTTT; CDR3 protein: CASSPRDRGRFSGELFF
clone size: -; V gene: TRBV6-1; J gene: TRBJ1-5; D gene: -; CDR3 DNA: TGTGCCAGCAGTGAAGGGGTCAGGGACTCTCAGCCCCAGCATTTT; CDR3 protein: CASSEGVRDSQPQHF
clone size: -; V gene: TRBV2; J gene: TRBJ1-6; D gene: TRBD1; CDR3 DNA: TGTGCCAGCAGTACGACAGGGTTCAATTCACCCCTCCACTTT; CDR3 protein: CASSTTGFNSPLHF
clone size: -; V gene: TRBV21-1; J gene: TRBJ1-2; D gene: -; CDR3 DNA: TGTGCCAGCAGCAAAGGTCTCCCGGCCCCTCCGGGCACCTTC; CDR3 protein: CASSKGLPAPPGTF
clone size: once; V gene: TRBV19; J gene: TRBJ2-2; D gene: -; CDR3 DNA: TGTGCCAGTAGTATTGGTCCTCGGGACACCGGGGAGCTGTTTTTT; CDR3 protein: CASSIGPRDTGELFF
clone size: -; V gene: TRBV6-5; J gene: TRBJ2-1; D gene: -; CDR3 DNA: TGTGCCAGCAGTTCAGGGTACAATGAGCAGTTCTTC; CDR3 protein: CASSSGYNEQFF
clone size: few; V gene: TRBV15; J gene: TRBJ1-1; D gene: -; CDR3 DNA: TGTGCCACCAGCAGAGTAGGGGGTCAAGCTTTCTTT; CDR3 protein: CATSRVGGQAFF
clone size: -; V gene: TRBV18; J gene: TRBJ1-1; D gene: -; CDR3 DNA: TGTGCCAGCTCACCATCCTCTAATCGGGGGACGTCGGCTTTCTTT; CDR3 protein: CASSPSSNRGTSAFF
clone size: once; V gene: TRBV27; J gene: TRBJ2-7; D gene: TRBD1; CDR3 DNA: TGTGCCAGCAGTTTGTTAGGGACAGGGGGCGACGAGCAGTACTTC; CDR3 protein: CASSLLGTGGDEQYF
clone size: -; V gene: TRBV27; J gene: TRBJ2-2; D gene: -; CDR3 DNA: TGTGCCAGCAGTCCCCCCGCCGGGGAGCTGTTTTTT; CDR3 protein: CASSPPAGELFF
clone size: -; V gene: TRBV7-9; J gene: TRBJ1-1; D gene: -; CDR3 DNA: TGTGCCAGCAGCTTACGAGCAAACACTGAAGCTTTCTTT; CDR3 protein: CASSLRANTEAFF
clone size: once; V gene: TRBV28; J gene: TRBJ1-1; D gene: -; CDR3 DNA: TGTGCCAGCAGTTCCGATGGGGGCCCCCAGATCGGAGCTTTCTTT; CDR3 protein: CASSSDGGPQIGAFF
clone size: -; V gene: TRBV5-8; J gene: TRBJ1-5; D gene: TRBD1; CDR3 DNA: TGTGCCAGCAGCTTCAGGGGGCTCCGCAATCAGCCCCAGCATTTT; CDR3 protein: CASSFRGLRNQPQHF
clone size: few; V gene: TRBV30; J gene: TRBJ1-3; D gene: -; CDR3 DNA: TGTGCCTGGAACCGAGGCACGGAAAACACCATATATTTT; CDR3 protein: CAWNRGTENTIYF
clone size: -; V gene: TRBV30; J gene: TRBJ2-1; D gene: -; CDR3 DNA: TGTGCCTGGAGCCTCAGTTACAATGAGCAGTTCTTC; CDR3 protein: CAWSLSYNEQFF
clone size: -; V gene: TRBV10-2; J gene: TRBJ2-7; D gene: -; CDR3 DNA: TGCGCCAGCAGTGAGGCGGGGAGCAATTTCGAGCAGTACTTC; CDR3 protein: CASSEAGSNFEQYF
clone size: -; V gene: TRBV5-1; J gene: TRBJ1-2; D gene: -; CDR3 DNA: TGCGCCAGCAGCGAAGGGGCTCTCGACTATGGCTACACCTTC; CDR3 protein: CASSEGALDYGYTF
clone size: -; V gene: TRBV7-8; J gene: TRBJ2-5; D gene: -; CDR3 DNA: TGTGCCAGCAGATCCAGGATAGGACTTCAAGAGACCCAGTACTTC; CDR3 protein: CASRSRIGLQETQYF
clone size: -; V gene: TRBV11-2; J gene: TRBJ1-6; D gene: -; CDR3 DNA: TGTGCCAGCAGCTTAGAAGGCAGGGCATACTCCTATAATTCACCCCTCCACTTT; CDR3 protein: CASSLEGRAYSYNSPLHF
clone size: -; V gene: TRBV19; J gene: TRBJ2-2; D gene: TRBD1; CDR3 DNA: TGTGCCAGTAGTATTGACAGGGTGAACACCGGGGAGCTGTTTTTT; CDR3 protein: CASSIDRVNTGELFF
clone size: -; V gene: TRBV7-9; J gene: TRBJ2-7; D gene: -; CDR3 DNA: TGTGCCAGCAGCCTGGACAGCTCCTACGAGCAGTACTTC; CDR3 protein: CASSLDSSYEQYF
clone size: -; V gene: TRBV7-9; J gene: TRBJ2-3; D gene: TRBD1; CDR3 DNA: TGTTCCAGCAGCTTAGGGGACAGGGATACGCAGTATTTT; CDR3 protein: CSSSLGDRDTQYF
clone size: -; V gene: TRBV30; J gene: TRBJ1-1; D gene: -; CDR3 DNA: TGTGCCTGGAGCTTTGGGCAGTTTGGTGAAGCTTTCTTT; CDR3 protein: CAWSFGQFGEAFF
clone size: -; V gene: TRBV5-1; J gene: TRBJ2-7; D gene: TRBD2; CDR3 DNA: TGCGCCAGCAGCTTGATTAGCGGGGGGACCTACGAGCAGTACTTC; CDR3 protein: CASSLISGGTYEQYF
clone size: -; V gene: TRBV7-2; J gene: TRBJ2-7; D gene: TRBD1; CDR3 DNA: TGTGCCAGCAGCTTACAGGGGGCCGGGTCCTACGAGCAGTACTTC; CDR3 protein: CASSLQGAGSYEQYF
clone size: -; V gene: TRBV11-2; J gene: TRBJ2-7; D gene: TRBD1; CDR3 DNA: TGTGCCAGCAGACCGATACAGGGGAGACCCTACGAGCAGTACTTC; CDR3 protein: CASRPIQGRPYEQYF
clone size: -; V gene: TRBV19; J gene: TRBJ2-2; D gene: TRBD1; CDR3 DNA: TGTGCCAGTAGTATAGGGGACAGGACCGGGGAGCTGTTTTTT; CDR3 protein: CASSIGDRTGELFF
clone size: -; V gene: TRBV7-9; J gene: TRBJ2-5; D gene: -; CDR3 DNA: TGTGCCAGCAGCGCATACAGGGCCTGGTTCACCCAAGAGACCCAGTACTTC; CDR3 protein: CASSAYRAWFTQETQYF
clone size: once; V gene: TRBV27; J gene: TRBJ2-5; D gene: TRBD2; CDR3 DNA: TGTGCCAGCAGTTTACACAAAGGACTAGCGGGGCAAGAGACCCAGTACTTC; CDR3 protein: CASSLHKGLAGQETQYF
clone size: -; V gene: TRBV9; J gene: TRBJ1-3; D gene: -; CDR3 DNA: TGTGCCAGCAGCGTTCGGGTTGAGACTGGAAACACCATATATTTT; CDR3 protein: CASSVRVETGNTIYF
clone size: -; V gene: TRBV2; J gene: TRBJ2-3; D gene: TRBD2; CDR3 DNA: TGTGCCAGCAGGAGTGGGACTAGCGGCGATACGCAGTATTTT; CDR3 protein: CASRSGTSGDTQYF
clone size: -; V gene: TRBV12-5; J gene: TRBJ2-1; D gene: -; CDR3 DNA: TGTGCTAGTGGTTTGCAGGGGCAGTTCTTC; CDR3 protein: CASGLQGQFF
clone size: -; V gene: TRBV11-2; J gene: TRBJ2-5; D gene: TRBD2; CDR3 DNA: TGTGCCAGCAGCTTAGGTAGGGGACTAGACCAAGAGACCCAGTACTTC; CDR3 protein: CASSLGRGLDQETQYF
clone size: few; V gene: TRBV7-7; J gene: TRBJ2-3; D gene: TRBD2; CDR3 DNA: TGTGCTAGCAGCTTGGGACTAGCGGCAGATACGCAGTATTTT; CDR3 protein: CASSLGLAADTQYF
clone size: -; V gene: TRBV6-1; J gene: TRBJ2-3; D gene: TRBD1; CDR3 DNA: TGTGCCAGCAGTGAGACCCAGACAGGGTGGTCGAGGACAGATACGCAGTATTTT; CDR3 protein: CASSETQTGWSRTDTQYF
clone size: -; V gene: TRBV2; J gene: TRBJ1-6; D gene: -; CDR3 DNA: TGTGCCAGCAAGGAGGAGTTCGGTTCACCCCTCCACTTT; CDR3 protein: CASKEEFGSPLHF